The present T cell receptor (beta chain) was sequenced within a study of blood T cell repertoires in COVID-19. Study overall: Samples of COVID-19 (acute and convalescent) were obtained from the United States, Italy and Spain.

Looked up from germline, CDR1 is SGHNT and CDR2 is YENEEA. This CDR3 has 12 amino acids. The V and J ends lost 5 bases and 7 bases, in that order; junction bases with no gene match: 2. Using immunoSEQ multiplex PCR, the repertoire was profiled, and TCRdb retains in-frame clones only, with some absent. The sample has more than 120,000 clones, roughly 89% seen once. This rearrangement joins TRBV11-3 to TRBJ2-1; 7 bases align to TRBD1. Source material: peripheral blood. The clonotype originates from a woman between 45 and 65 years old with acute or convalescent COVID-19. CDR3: CASSPDRNEQFF. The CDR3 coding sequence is TGTGCCAGCAGCCCGGACAGGAATGAGCAGTTCTTC.